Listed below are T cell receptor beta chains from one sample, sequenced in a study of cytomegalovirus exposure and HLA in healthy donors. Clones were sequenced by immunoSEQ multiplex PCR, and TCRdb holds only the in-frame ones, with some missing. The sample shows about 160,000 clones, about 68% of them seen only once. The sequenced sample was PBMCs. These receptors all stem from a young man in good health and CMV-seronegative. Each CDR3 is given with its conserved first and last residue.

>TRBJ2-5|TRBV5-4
CASSLLSGRLEEQYF
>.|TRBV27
CATRGSNEQYF
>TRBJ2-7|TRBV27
CASSLSGFRNEQYF
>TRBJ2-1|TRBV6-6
CATAGTRINEQFF
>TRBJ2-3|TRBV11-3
CASSLDSGRLYF
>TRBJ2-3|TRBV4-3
CASSPQVPPDTQYF
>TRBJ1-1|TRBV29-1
CSAEAGANMNTEAFF
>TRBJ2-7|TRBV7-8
CASSDGTAYEQYF
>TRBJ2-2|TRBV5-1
CASSRDRDYTGELFF
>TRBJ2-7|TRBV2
CASRTSGSSYEQYF
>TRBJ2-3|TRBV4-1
CASSQGRGSTDTQYF
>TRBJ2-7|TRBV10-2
CASSPESEQQYF
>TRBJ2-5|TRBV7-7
CASSLVRTGGETQYF
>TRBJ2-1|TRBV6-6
CASSYSAGAVEQFF
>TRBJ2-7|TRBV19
CASSMARSGPTYEQYF
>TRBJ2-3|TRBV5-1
CASSLGLGIEDTQYF
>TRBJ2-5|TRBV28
CASCAGGGARETQYF
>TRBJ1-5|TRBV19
CASSIGGQLNQPQHF
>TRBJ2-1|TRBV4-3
CASSQEDLAGVDEQFF
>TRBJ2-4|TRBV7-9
CASSSGQGVQNIQYF
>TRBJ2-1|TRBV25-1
CASSEPRKGNEQFF
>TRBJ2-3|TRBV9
CASSVGPSTDTQYF
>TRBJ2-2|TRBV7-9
CSSSFLGDTGELFF
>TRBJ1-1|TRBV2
CASSESPSPNTEAFF
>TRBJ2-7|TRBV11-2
CASSVDRIDEQYF
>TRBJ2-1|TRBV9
CASSPGRPYNEQFF
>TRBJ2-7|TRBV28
CASSSWTGTSYEQYF
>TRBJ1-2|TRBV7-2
CASSLVWTGLYGYTF
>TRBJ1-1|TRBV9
CASGQGGNTEAFF
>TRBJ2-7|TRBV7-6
CASSPTGVPSEQYF
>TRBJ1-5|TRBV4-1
CASSHEPQGGNQPQHF
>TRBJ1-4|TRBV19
CASSIWTGVEKLFF
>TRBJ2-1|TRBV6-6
CASSKGTADNEQFF
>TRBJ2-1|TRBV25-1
CASSDRTSGDNEQFF
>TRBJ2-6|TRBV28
CASSLLLTASGANVLTF
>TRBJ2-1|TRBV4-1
CASSPVQGNEQFF
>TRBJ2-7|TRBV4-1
CASSQVWGGEGGSEQYF
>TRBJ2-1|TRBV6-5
CASSYHRRMGYNEQFF
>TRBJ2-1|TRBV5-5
CASSAVGGGYNEQFF
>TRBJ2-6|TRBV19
CASLAVSSGANVLTF
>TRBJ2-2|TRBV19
CASSNKGRWDRGFTGELFF
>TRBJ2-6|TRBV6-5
CASSYGTGAGANVLTF
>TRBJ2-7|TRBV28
CASSQPGQVSYEQYF
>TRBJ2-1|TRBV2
CASSEETAGDNEQFF
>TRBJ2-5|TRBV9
CASSGPPAGGWETQYF
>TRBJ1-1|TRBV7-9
CASSLVGTGGAFEAFF
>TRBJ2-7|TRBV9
CASSTTPGFSYEQYF
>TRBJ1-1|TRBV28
CASSLWGSGTEAFF
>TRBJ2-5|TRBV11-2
CASSFSPTSGRSEETQYF
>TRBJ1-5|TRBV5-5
CASSLRGVNSNQPQHF
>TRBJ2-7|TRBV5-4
CASSLPSGGLVEQYF
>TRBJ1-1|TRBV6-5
CASSYNEENTEAFF
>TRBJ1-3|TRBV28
CASSRRRAGNTIYF
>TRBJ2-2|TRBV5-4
CASSLGQGVTGELFF
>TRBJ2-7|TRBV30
CAWMTGEDEQYF
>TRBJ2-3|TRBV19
CASSRTQGRTDTQYF
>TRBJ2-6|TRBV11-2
CASSTLEGANVLTF